The 28 T cell receptor beta chains reported below all come from one sample, sequenced in a study of T cells in Graves' hyperthyroidism and ophthalmopathy. RNA transcripts yielded amplified TCR beta CDR3 regions. The HTBI primer set served for first-round RT-PCR of the TCR CDR3. MiXCR was run by TCRdb on the multiplex PCR reads, yielding one entry per CDR3 protein. The sample records about 300,000 distinct CDR3 sequences, 15% to 20% being singletons. Sequencing used blood. Every receptor here comes from a man aged 45 to 65 with Graves' ophthalmopathy.

In its sample, this clonotype was seen a few times. The CDR3 sequence: CASSQLAGESYEQYF. CDR3 nucleotides: TGTGCCAGCAGCCAACTAGCGGGAGAATCCTACGAGCAGTACTTC. The chain links TRBV4-2 to TRBJ2-7; 10 bases are a match to TRBD2. The junction had 2 bases not matched to a gene; V was cut back by 2 bases and J by 1 base. CDR1 and CDR2 from the germline V gene are LGHNA and YNFKEQ. CDR3 length: 15 residues.

This clonotype was counted ten times or more. The CDR3: CASSVGQGGNIQYF. The CDR3 DNA sequence: TGTGCCAGCAGTGTCGGGCAGGGGGGAAACATTCAGTACTTC. This chain connects TRBV2 to TRBJ2-4; weak D call: TRBD1 (7 bases). V lost 4 bases and J 6 bases, leaving 13 bases between the germline ends. Germline V gene lookup returns CDR1 SNHLY and CDR2 FYNNEI. This CDR3 contains 14 residues.

As for this clonotype: At one of its ends the junction is not consistent with the germline gene, which may arise from a read error. The chain couples TRBV10-2 to TRBJ1-2; 8 bases match TRBD1. CDR1 WSHSY and CDR2 SAAADI come from the germline V gene. The CDR3 is 14 residues long. CDR3 loop: CASSGAGGDYGCTF. CDR3 coding DNA: TGCGCCAGCAGTGGTGCAGGGGGCGACTATGGCTGCACCTTC.

V and J are TRBV27 and TRBJ1-5; D ambiguous. The CDR3 loop spans 14 amino acids. Germline CDR1 MNHEY, CDR2 SMNVEV (reference sequence). V lost 3 bases and J 3 bases, leaving 9 bases between the germline ends. The CDR3 sequence is CASSLFGPNQPQHF. CDR3 sequence (DNA): TGTGCCAGCAGTTTGTTTGGGCCCAATCAGCCCCAGCATTTT.

This clonotype was seen ten or more times. This chain links TRBV5-1 with TRBJ2-2, with D perhaps TRBD1 (5 bases). Between the trimmed V and J ends, which lost 2 bases and 8 bases, there was a span of 13 bases. CDR1 SGHRS and CDR2 YFSETQ come from the germline V gene. The CDR3 contains 14 residues. The CDR3 sequence is CASSLQDRGGELFF. The CDR3 nucleotides read TGCGCCAGCAGCTTACAGGATCGTGGGGGGGAGCTGTTTTTT.

This clonotype came up a few times. The V call is TRBV7-6, the J call TRBJ1-1; no firm D call. The length of the CDR3 is 14 residues. Deletions cut 7 bases from V and 1 base from J, with 13 bases between. The V gene's germline CDR1 is SGHVS and CDR2 FNYEAQ. CDR3 DNA sequence: TGTGCCAGCACCCCCCGGCTGGGGAACACTGAAGCTTTCTTT. Its protein product is CASTPRLGNTEAFF.

The rearrangement joins TRBV13 to TRBJ2-5; tentative D call: TRBD1 (5 bases). Germline V gene data show CDR1 as PRHDT and CDR2 as FYEKMQ (reference sequence). Trimming left V 5 bases short and J 4 bases short, with 20 bases between. The CDR3 is 16 residues long. The CDR3 here is CASSGRTNSFGETQYF. CDR3 sequence (DNA): TGTGCCAGCAGCGGCCGGACAAACAGTTTCGGAGAGACCCAGTACTTC.

V gene TRBV11-2 combines with J gene TRBJ2-7; TRBD2 matches 10 bases. This CDR3 contains 13 residues. The V gene's germline CDR1 is SGHAT and CDR2 FQNNGV. The V gene end was trimmed by 6 bases and the J gene end by 4 bases; junction bases not matched to a gene: 3. The CDR3 reads CASRPSGSYEQYF. CDR3 nucleotide sequence: TGTGCCAGCAGACCTAGCGGGAGTTACGAGCAGTACTTC.

The rearrangement uses TRBV7-9 and TRBJ1-2; the D gene is possibly TRBD1 (6 bases). The CDR3 is 14 amino acids. V lost 4 bases, J lost 1 base, and 10 bases lay in between. Looked up from germline, CDR1 is SEHNR and CDR2 is FQNEAQ (reference sequence). The chain's CDR3 is CASSSWTDNYGYTF. The CDR3 DNA reads TGTGCCAGCAGCTCGTGGACAGATAACTATGGCTACACCTTC. The full variable domain, completed using reference TRBV7-9 and TRBJ1-2, is DTGVSQNPRHKITKRGQNVTFRCDPISEHNRLYWYRQTLGQGPEFLTYFQNEAQLEKSRLLSDRFSAERPKGSFSTLEIQRTEQGDSAMYLCASSSWTDNYGYTFGSGTRLTVV.

This clonotype has only a few counts. The chain is built from TRBV20-1 and TRBJ2-7, with 8 nucleotides matching TRBD2. Germline lookup yields CDR1 DFQATT and CDR2 SNEGSKA (reference sequence). The CDR3 is made up of 14 amino acids. V lost 2 bases, J lost 3 bases, and 6 bases stayed unmatched. The CDR3: CSARFSGKFYEQYF. Here the CDR3 DNA reads TGCAGTGCTAGATTTAGCGGGAAGTTCTACGAGCAGTACTTC.

This clonotype was detected many times. This rearrangement joins TRBV11-2 to TRBJ2-7; D might be TRBD1 or TRBD2, each matching 6 bases. This CDR3 has 17 residues. Germline V lookup: CDR1 SGHAT, CDR2 FQNNGV. Deletions cut 1 base from V and 1 base from J, with 17 bases between. As DNA, the CDR3 is TGTGCCAGCAGCTTAGTTCGGGGGCTAGAGAAATCCTACGAGCAGTACTTC. Its translation is CASSLVRGLEKSYEQYF.

This clonotype was observed at least ten times. This sequence joins TRBV11-1 and TRBJ2-1; 7 nucleotides line up with TRBD2. The CDR3 covers 14 residues. Germline lookup yields CDR1 SGHAT and CDR2 FQDESV (reference sequence). J was trimmed by 2 bases and V by 8 bases; bases with no gene match: 6. In DNA form, the CDR3 reads TGTGCCAGCGGATCAGCGGGAACCTACAATGAGCAGTTCTTC. It codes for CASGSAGTYNEQFF.

CDR3 sequence: CASSPGGTEAGGSIYNEQFF. The CDR3 DNA reads TGTGCCAGCAGCCCAGGGGGGACAGAAGCGGGAGGGTCCATCTACAATGAGCAGTTCTTC. V gene TRBV13 combines with J gene TRBJ2-1; 10 nucleotides line up with TRBD2. From germline, CDR1 is PRHDT and CDR2 FYEKMQ (reference sequence). The CDR3 spans 20 residues. The J segment lost 3 bases and the V segment lost 5 bases, leaving 19 bases of the junction unmatched.

This clonotype was counted a few times. The chain uses TRBV28 and TRBJ2-5; D possibly uses TRBD1 or TRBD2 (6 bases each). CDR3 length: 14 amino acids. The V and J ends lost 5 bases and 5 bases respectively, with 15 bases between them. Germline V lookup: CDR1 MDHEN, CDR2 SYDVKM. The CDR3 is CASSVGRGRETQYF. The DNA for the CDR3 is TGTGCCAGCAGTGTCGGACGGGGGCGGGAGACCCAGTACTTC.

The rearrangement uses TRBV7-9 and TRBJ1-2; 7 nucleotides match TRBD1. CDR1 and CDR2 from the germline V gene are SEHNR and FQNEAQ (reference sequence). V shed 7 bases and J 5 bases; nucleotides not matched to a gene: 7. The CDR3 consists of 13 residues. DNA of the CDR3: TGTGCCAGCACCCCAACAGGGGCTTATGGCTACACCTTC. It translates to CASTPTGAYGYTF.

This chain links TRBV6-1 with TRBJ1-1; D gene unclear. Germline CDR1 MNHNS, CDR2 SASEGT. The CDR3 is 14 amino acids. The V end was cut by 5 bases, the J end by 5 bases, with 15 bases between. The CDR3 region has the DNA TGTGCCAGCAGTCCCCCGAGGCCGCGGACTGAAGCTTTCTTT. Protein sequence: CASSPPRPRTEAFF.

The sample holds a few counts of this clonotype. The J gene is TRBJ2-5, the V gene TRBV2; D is unclear. The CDR3 runs 12 residues. Germline CDR1 reads SNHLY; CDR2 reads FYNNEI. V was clipped by 5 bases and J by 4 bases, with 8 bases between them. The DNA for the CDR3 is TGTGCCAGCAGTTTGTCTCGAGAGACCCAGTACTTC. Its protein product is CASSLSRETQYF.

This clonotype came up a few times. The chain joins TRBV5-1 to TRBJ2-1; D gene ambiguous. V was cut by 4 bases and J by 0 bases, with 14 bases left in between. Germline V gives CDR1 SGHRS, CDR2 YFSETQ. This CDR3 is built from 16 residues. CDR3 loop: CASSHSGAYSYNEQFF. DNA for the CDR3: TGCGCCAGCAGCCATTCCGGAGCGTACTCCTACAATGAGCAGTTCTTC.

This clonotype appeared many times. The chain joins TRBV14 to TRBJ2-1; no firm D call. CDR3 length: 15 residues. CDR1 is SGHDN and CDR2 is FVKESK in the germline V gene. V was cut by 2 bases and J by 5 bases, with 13 bases left in between. In DNA form, the CDR3 reads TGTGCCAGCAGCCAATATGTAGGACCTAACAATGAGCAGTTCTTC. It specifies CASSQYVGPNNEQFF.

The chain employs TRBV4-1 and TRBJ2-7; TRBD1 matches 10 bases. The CDR3 runs 15 residues. Germline CDR1 is MGHRA and CDR2 is YSYEKL. The trim removed 4 bases at V and 5 bases at J, leaving 8 bases unmatched. The CDR3 nucleotides are TGCGCCAGCAGCCGGGTACCGGGACAGGGGAACGAGCAGTACTTC. This gives the protein CASSRVPGQGNEQYF.

V gene TRBV24-1 combines with J gene TRBJ1-5, with a possible D match to TRBD1 (5 bases). V lost 4 bases, J lost 4 bases, and 13 bases lay in between. Per the germline V gene, CDR1 is KGHDR and CDR2 is SFDVKD. CDR3 length: 15 residues. This CDR3 is CATSETGKRNQPQHF. CDR3 sequence (DNA): TGTGCCACCAGTGAAACAGGCAAACGAAATCAGCCCCAGCATTTT.

This clonotype has just one count. A junction boundary mismatches the germline segment, possibly from a read error. This CDR3 is CASGFSTYEQYF. CDR3 nucleotide sequence: TGTGCCAGCGGTTTCTCCACCTACGAGCAGTACTTC. The gene calls are TRBV28 and TRBJ2-7; D not certain. Germline V lookup: CDR1 MDHEN, CDR2 SYDVKM. The CDR3 has 12 amino acids.

This rearrangement joins TRBV2 to TRBJ2-1; 7 bases agree with TRBD2. The germline V gene has CDR1 SNHLY and CDR2 FYNNEI. The trim removed 2 bases at V and 8 bases at J, leaving 12 bases unmatched. The CDR3 contains 16 residues. CDR3 nucleotides: TGTGCCAGCAGTGAACTAGCGGCAGGGCGAGTGTATGAGCAGTTCTTC. This encodes CASSELAAGRVYEQFF.

With regard to this clonotype: This may come from a read error, since a much larger clone is one base off. The chain employs TRBV2 and TRBJ2-7; unclear D gene. Germline CDR1 and CDR2: SNHLY and FYNNEI. CDR3 length: 13 amino acids. Trimming shortened V by 7 bases and J by 6 bases, and 16 bases separated the two germline ends. Here the CDR3 reads CASTRLSSFEQYF. The DNA for the CDR3 is TGTGCCAGCACAAGGCTTTCGTCGTTCGAGCAGTACTTC.

This clonotype was found a few times. The J gene is TRBJ1-5, the V gene TRBV27; the D is unclear. V was shortened by 8 bases and J by 4 bases, with 9 bases between the two germline ends. Germline lookup yields CDR1 MNHEY and CDR2 SMNVEV (reference sequence). This CDR3 is 12 amino acids long. The CDR3 DNA reads as TGTGCCAGCCCTCCCGTAAATCAGCCCCAGCATTTT. Translated: CASPPVNQPQHF.

This clonotype was counted a few times. This chain joins TRBV10-2 and TRBJ2-7; no clear D. V dropped 2 bases and J dropped 2 bases, with 4 bases sitting between them. Germline-derived CDR1 and CDR2 are WSHSY and SAAADI. The CDR3 is 12 residues long. The CDR3 DNA sequence: TGCGCCAGCAGTGAGACAGCCTACGAGCAGTACTTC. Translation: CASSETAYEQYF.

This clonotype was observed a handful of times. The chain is built from TRBV7-9 and TRBJ2-2; the D is unclear. Germline CDR1 and CDR2: SEHNR and FQNEAQ (reference sequence). Trimming stripped 5 bases from V and 4 bases from J, with 8 bases between. The CDR3 loop spans 13 amino acids. Written as DNA, the CDR3 is TGTGCCAGCAGCACAGCCACCACCGGGGAGCTGTTTTTT. Translating it yields CASSTATTGELFF.

The chain has TRBV14 and TRBJ2-4; D might be TRBD1 (6 bases). The CDR3 runs to 14 residues. From germline, CDR1 is SGHDN and CDR2 FVKESK. With 4 bases removed from V and 2 bases from J, the gap between germline ends came to 9 bases. The CDR3 reads CASSLQGSKNIQYF. Written as DNA, the CDR3 is TGTGCCAGCAGCCTACAGGGATCCAAAAACATTCAGTACTTC.